This is a list of T cell receptor beta chains from one sample in a study of response to subunit inactivated influenza vaccine. TCRdb used MiXCR to reprocess the RT-PCR reads, holding one entry per CDR3 protein. Among 450,000 to 600,000 distinct CDR3 sequences listed, around 7.9% were seen once. The starting material was PBMCs from blood, obtained roughly 24 months after vaccination. The receptors shown here come from a man in his fifties or sixties who received an inactivated influenza vaccine. CDR3s include the opening cysteine and the closing phenylalanine or tryptophan. D genes are given only for firm matches. The size field is filled for only some rows; it gives once, few, many or a size class.

abundance	j_gene	v_gene	d_gene	len	CDR3aa	CDR3nt
many	TRBJ1-1	TRBV12-3/TRBV12-4	.	14	CASSLQGSNTEAFF	TGTGCCAGCAGTTTGCAGGGCTCCAACACTGAAGCTTTCTTT
many	TRBJ2-2	TRBV28	TRBD2	15	CASSRKRGDTGELFF	TGTGCCAGCAGTCGCAAGCGGGGAGACACCGGGGAGCTGTTTTTT
.	TRBJ1-5	TRBV3-1	.	14	CASSQVSGNQPQHF	TGTGCCAGCAGCCAAGTGTCGGGCAATCAGCCCCAGCATTTT
.	TRBJ2-5	TRBV10-3	TRBD2	14	CAISEGTSSETQYF	TGTGCCATCAGTGAAGGGACTAGTTCGGAGACCCAGTACTTC
few	TRBJ2-1	TRBV15	TRBD2	13	CATSRETGGFRFF	TGTGCCACCAGCAGAGAAACGGGGGGATTCAGGTTCTTC
.	TRBJ2-2	TRBV5-1	.	16	CASSLALDLNTGELFF	TGCGCCAGCAGCTTGGCCCTAGACCTGAACACCGGGGAGCTGTTTTTT
.	TRBJ2-5	TRBV20-1	.	13	CSARDPTQETQYF	TGCAGTGCTAGAGATCCGACTCAAGAGACCCAGTACTTC
many	TRBJ2-7	TRBV30	.	15	CAWSTGLKGTYEQYF	TGTGCCTGGAGTACAGGGCTCAAGGGGACCTACGAGCAGTACTTC
many	TRBJ1-4	TRBV28	.	14	CASSWRGGYEKLFF	TGTGCCAGCAGTTGGCGGGGGGGGTATGAAAAACTGTTTTTT
.	TRBJ2-1	TRBV20-1	TRBD2	16	CSARYSPSGRTGEQFF	TGCAGTGCTAGATACTCTCCCAGCGGGAGAACGGGTGAGCAGTTCTTC
few	TRBJ2-1	TRBV5-1	TRBD1	12	CASSLAGTGRFF	TGCGCCAGCAGCTTGGCGGGGACAGGACGGTTCTTC